These 13 T cell receptor beta chains share one sample of origin, sequenced in a study of T cell responses to AZD1222 COVID-19 vaccine. The data were produced by immunoSEQ multiplex PCR, yet TCRdb's version contains in-frame clones alone and is incomplete. The profile covers more than 85,000 clones, with 81% appearing a single time and about 4.6% taken by the ten largest. The sequenced sample was peripheral blood, obtained on day 0 of AZD1222 vaccination. The receptor source for this set is an adult in good health.

The chain links TRBV19 to TRBJ2-5, with a tentative D call TRBD1 (5 bases). V lost 5 bases and J lost 5, with 15 bases in between. Germline lookup yields CDR1 LNHDA and CDR2 SQIVND (reference sequence). This CDR3 has 14 residues. The DNA for the CDR3 is TGTGCCAGTAGTTTAGGGGCCAATGGGGAGACCCAGTACTTC. As protein: CASSLGANGETQYF.

This clone has just a few counts. V usage is TRBV6-5 and J usage is TRBJ1-3; D is possibly TRBD1 (6 bases). Looked up from germline, CDR1 is MNHEY and CDR2 is SVGAGI. The V end lost 10 bases, the J end lost 2 bases, and 18 bases lay between the germline ends. The CDR3 sequence is 15 residues long. The CDR3 coding sequence is TGTGCCACCCGAGGGGGGAGGGGGACTGGAAACACCATATATTTT. Translating gives CATRGGRGTGNTIYF.

This clone is a singleton in its sample. V is TRBV6-2 or TRBV6-3 and J is TRBJ2-7; no reliable D call. From germline, CDR1 is MNHEY and CDR2 SVGEGT. The V gene lost 2 bases and the J gene lost 6 bases, with 17 bases spanning the gap. This CDR3 region has 15 residues. The CDR3 is CASSYLQVTSGEQYF. The CDR3 nucleotides read TGTGCCAGCAGTTACCTGCAGGTTACATCTGGCGAGCAGTACTTC.

The chain combines TRBV18 with TRBJ1-1; perhaps TRBD1 as D (6 bases). The CDR3 runs 13 residues. In germline, CDR1 is KGHSH, CDR2 LQKENI. V lost 3 bases and J 8 bases, leaving 13 bases between the germline ends. The CDR3 loop reads CASSPSRGQEAFF. Here the CDR3 DNA reads TGTGCCAGCTCACCTTCCAGGGGTCAGGAAGCTTTCTTT. The full variable domain, in which reference TRBV18 and TRBJ1-1 provide the parts outside the CDR3, is NAGVMQNPRHLVRRRGQEARLRCSPMKGHSHVYWYRQLPEEGLKFMVYLQKENIIDESGMPKERFSAEFPKEGPSILRIQQVVRGDSAAYFCASSPSRGQEAFFGQGTRLTVV.

Details on this clone: In the same sample, other DNA sequences code for this CDR3. This rearrangement joins TRBV6-6 to TRBJ1-5; unclear D gene. The V gene lost 2 bases and the J gene lost 0 bases, with 11 bases spanning the gap. Germline assignment: CDR1 MNHNY and CDR2 SVGAGI (reference sequence). This CDR3 spans 16 amino acids. This chain's CDR3 is CASSYGGRNSNQPQHF. For the CDR3, the DNA is TGTGCCAGCAGTTACGGTGGCAGAAATAGCAATCAGCCCCAGCATTTT.

The chain recombines TRBV27 with TRBJ1-1, with TRBD1 matching over 8 bases. The V and J ends lost 5 bases and 3 bases, in that order; junction bases with no gene match: 5. The CDR3 runs to 14 residues. The germline gives CDR1 MNHEY, CDR2 SMNVEV (reference sequence). The CDR3 DNA reads as TGTGCCAGCAGTCGGGACAGGCTACACACTGAAGCTTTCTTT. As protein: CASSRDRLHTEAFF.

The genes are TRBV21-1 and TRBJ2-3; the table names TRBD1, a call not compared with the DNA. TRBV21-1 has pseudogene status. This CDR3 has 17 amino acids. The CDR3 reads CASSKAHRAPSTDTQYF. CDR3 coding DNA: TGTGCCAGCAGCAAAGCCCACAGGGCGCCATCCACAGATACGCAGTATTTT.

The J gene is TRBJ2-2, the V gene TRBV7-9; 11 bases fit TRBD2. There are 17 residues in the CDR3. V shed 5 bases, J shed 7 bases, and the junction held 12 bases outside the gene matches. The V gene's germline CDR1 is SEHNR and CDR2 FQNEAQ (reference sequence). CDR3 sequence: CASSKTVAGGPGGELFF. DNA for the CDR3: TGTGCCAGCAGCAAGACCGTAGCGGGAGGGCCCGGCGGGGAGCTGTTTTTT.

J is TRBJ2-7 and V is TRBV3-1 (or the pseudogene TRBV3-2), with unresolved D. V was shortened by 4 bases and J by 2 bases, with 12 bases between the two germline ends. CDR1 and CDR2 from the germline V gene are LGHDT and YNNKEL (reference sequence). The length of the CDR3 is 14 residues. The CDR3 coding sequence is TGTGCCAGCAGCCGAGGATCCCTTCCCTACGAGCAGTACTTC. Its protein is CASSRGSLPYEQYF.

V usage is TRBV13 and J usage is TRBJ1-2; TRBD1 agrees at 8 bases. The trim removed 7 bases at V and 2 bases at J, leaving 3 bases unmatched. The CDR3 spans 13 residues. The germline V gene encodes CDR1 PRHDT and CDR2 FYEKMQ (reference sequence). The CDR3, as DNA: TGTGCCAGCAAGAACAGGGGGAACTATGGCTACACCTTC. It encodes CASKNRGNYGYTF.

CDR3 coding DNA: TGTGCCAGCAGCCTCGACACGACCCCCTCTGGAAACACCATATATTTT. It encodes CASSLDTTPSGNTIYF. J is TRBJ1-3 and V is TRBV9; unclear D gene. The CDR3 is 16 amino acids. The germline V and J ends were trimmed by 4 bases and 0 bases, with 14 bases remaining between them. CDR1 SGDLS and CDR2 YYNGEE come from the germline V gene.

This sequence joins TRBV15 and TRBJ1-5; D possibly corresponds to TRBD1 (5 bases). Trimming removed 1 base at V and 2 bases at J, with 9 bases between. This CDR3 is built from 15 residues. Germline V gene data show CDR1 as LNHNV and CDR2 as YYDKDF (reference sequence). CDR3 amino acids: CATSRGGSRNQPQHF. The CDR3 DNA reads as TGTGCCACCAGCAGAGGGGGGAGTCGCAATCAGCCCCAGCATTTT.

The gene calls are TRBV18 and TRBJ1-2, with unresolved D. The CDR3 totals 14 residues. Germline V CDR1 and CDR2: KGHSH, LQKENI. Deletions cut 1 base from V and 0 bases from J, with 6 bases between. CDR3 in amino acids: CASSPQDSNYGYTF. CDR3 coding DNA: TGTGCCAGCTCACCACAGGATTCTAACTATGGCTACACCTTC.